The clone carrying this T cell receptor (beta chain) was seen at least ten times. These data are taken from a study of T cells in Graves' hyperthyroidism and ophthalmopathy. Trimming took 5 bases from V and 3 from J, leaving 16 bases between them. This CDR3 has 16 residues. Germline V gene lookup returns CDR1 SGHAT and CDR2 FQNNGV. RNA transcripts yielded amplified TCR beta CDR3 regions. The HTBI set primed first-round TCR CDR3 RT-PCR. From the multiplex PCR reads, TCRdb called clonotypes with MiXCR, one entry per CDR3 protein. The data show over 400,000 distinct CDR3 sequences, with roughly 14% seen just once and less than 15% held by the top ten.

This clonotype was obtained from a man between 18 and 35 years old with Graves' ophthalmopathy. Sample: blood. V and J are TRBV11-2 and TRBJ2-2; TRBD2 is a possible D gene (6 bases). The CDR3 loop is CASSPAGGDYTGELFF. The CDR3 bases are TGTGCCAGCAGCCCGGCGGGCGGGGACTACACCGGGGAGCTGTTTTTT.